This is a list of T cell receptor beta chains from one sample in a study of technical replicates of blood from a few donors. The table came from immunoSEQ multiplex PCR; TCRdb's copy has only in-frame clones and leaves some out. The sample includes about 56,000 clones, 85% to 95% of them seen just once. Sequencing was done on a sample of PBMCs. These receptors were obtained from a human donor in good health. Some clones in this sample may be carry-over from other donors' samples. CDR3s include the opening cysteine and the closing phenylalanine or tryptophan. Fields, in order: J gene, clone size, D gene, V gene, CDR3 DNA, CDR3 protein. The D gene is left open where the match is weak. The size entry is marked missing in some rows and otherwise reads once, few, many or a size class.

>TRBJ2-1|.|TRBD2|TRBV6-4
TGTGCCAGCAGTAAAGAGCCTAGACTAGCGGACTACAATGAGCAGTTCTTC
CASSKEPRLADYNEQFF
>TRBJ1-1|.|.|TRBV29-1
TGCAGCGCTGTGACAGGTCAGGTGAACACTGAAGCTTTCTTT
CSAVTGQVNTEAFF
>TRBJ2-2|.|.|TRBV6-5
TGTGCCAGCAGTTACTCGACCAGGGCGACCGGGGAGCTGTTTTTT
CASSYSTRATGELFF
>TRBJ2-7|once|.|TRBV7-2
TGTGCCAGCAGCTTAGCCGAGGCCTACGAGCAGTACTTC
CASSLAEAYEQYF
>TRBJ1-5|.|.|TRBV6-6
TGTGCCAGCAGTTACCGTGGACAGTATAGCAATCAGCCCCAGCATTTT
CASSYRGQYSNQPQHF
>TRBJ1-6|once|.|TRBV9
TGTGCCAGCAGCGTACTCCCTGGTGAAGCCGGGTCCTCCTATAATTCACCCCTCCACTTT
CASSVLPGEAGSSYNSPLHF
>TRBJ2-2|.|TRBD1|TRBV6-6
TGTGCCAGCAGTTCGGGACAGGAGGAAGCCGGGGAGCTGTTTTTT
CASSSGQEEAGELFF
>TRBJ2-3|.|.|TRBV7-3
TGTGCCAGCAGCTCCTCAGGGGCAGCAGATACGCAGTATTTT
CASSSSGAADTQYF
>TRBJ1-2|.|.|TRBV4-3
TGCGCCAGCAGCCAAGATCGCGGCTGGACAGCCGGCTATGGCTACACCTTC
CASSQDRGWTAGYGYTF
>TRBJ1-2|.|TRBD1|TRBV9
TGTGCCAGCAGCCTAACCCTTTCAGCGACAGGGGATGGCTACACCTTC
CASSLTLSATGDGYTF
>TRBJ2-3|.|.|TRBV15
TGTGCCACCAGCAGAGATTTGGGGGCCGCCGATACGCAGTATTTT
CATSRDLGAADTQYF
>TRBJ1-1|.|.|TRBV5-1
TGCGCCAGCAGGAGCGGGCCGAACACTGAAGCTTTCTTT
CASRSGPNTEAFF
>TRBJ2-7|.|TRBD2|TRBV6-5
TGTGCCAGCCAACTAGCGGGAGGTTCCCTCTACGAGCAGTACTTC
CASQLAGGSLYEQYF
>TRBJ2-7|.|TRBD1|TRBV2
TGTGCCAGCAGAGATGACAGGGGGCATGAGCAGTACTTC
CASRDDRGHEQYF
>TRBJ2-7|.|.|TRBV21-1
TGTGCCAGCAGCAAAACGAGCGGGGGGCCCCATGAGCAGTACTTC
CASSKTSGGPHEQYF